The 2 T cell receptor beta chains below were found in one sample sequenced in a study of blood T cell repertoires in COVID-19. This table comes from immunoSEQ multiplex PCR, and its TCRdb copy is limited to in-frame clones, with some not included. The sample contains approximately 300,000 clones, about 89% of which appear only once. Sample: PBMCs or T cells enriched from blood (not recorded which). These receptors were obtained from a woman aged 18-29 years who had recovered from COVID-19.

This clone was recorded only once. The genes are TRBV4-1 and TRBJ2-7, with 11 nucleotides matching TRBD2. This CDR3 contains 17 residues. The germline V gene has CDR1 MGHRA and CDR2 YSYEKL. The V and J ends lost 2 bases and 3 bases, in that order; junction bases with no gene match: 9. The CDR3, as DNA: TGCGCCAGCAGCCAACGACTAGCGGGAAGAAGCTTCTACGAGCAGTACTTC. It codes for CASSQRLAGRSFYEQYF.

This clone was detected many times. V and J are TRBV11-3 and TRBJ2-3; tentatively, D is TRBD2 (6 bases). The germline V and J ends were trimmed by 7 bases and 4 bases, with 15 bases remaining between them. Germline CDR1 is SGHNT and CDR2 is YENEEA. The CDR3 has 14 amino acids. CDR3 coding DNA: TGTGCCAGCACCCTCGGGGACTTGGCAGATACGCAGTATTTT. Translating gives CASTLGDLADTQYF.